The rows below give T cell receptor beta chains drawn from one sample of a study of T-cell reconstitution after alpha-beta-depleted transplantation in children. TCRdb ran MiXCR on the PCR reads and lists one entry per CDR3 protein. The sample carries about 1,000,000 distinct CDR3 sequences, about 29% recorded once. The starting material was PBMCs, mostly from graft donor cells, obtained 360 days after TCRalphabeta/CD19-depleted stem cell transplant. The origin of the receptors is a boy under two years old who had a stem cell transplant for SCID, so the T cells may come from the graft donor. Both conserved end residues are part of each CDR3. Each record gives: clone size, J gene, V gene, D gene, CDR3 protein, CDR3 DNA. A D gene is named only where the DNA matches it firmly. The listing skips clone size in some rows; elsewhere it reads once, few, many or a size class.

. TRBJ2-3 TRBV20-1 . CSARAKGPADTQYF TGCAGTGCTAGAGCAAAGGGGCCTGCAGATACGCAGTATTTT
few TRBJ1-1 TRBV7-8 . CASSATGFSLYTEAFF TGTGCCAGCAGCGCTACCGGGTTTTCCCTTTACACTGAAGCTTTCTTT
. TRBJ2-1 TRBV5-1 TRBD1 CASSPTVTGGAHNEQFF TGCGCCAGCAGCCCTACAGTGACAGGGGGCGCCCACAATGAGCAGTTCTTC
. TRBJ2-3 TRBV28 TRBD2 CASSPTSGRAWSDTQYF TGTGCCAGCAGTCCCACTAGCGGGAGGGCCTGGTCAGATACGCAGTATTTT
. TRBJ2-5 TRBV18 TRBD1 CASSPPGTGRTETQYF TGTGCCAGCTCACCCCCAGGGACAGGGAGGACAGAGACCCAGTACTTC
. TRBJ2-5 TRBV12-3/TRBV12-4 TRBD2 CASSRRLAGGRGTQYF TGTGCCAGCAGCCGACGACTAGCGGGGGGGCGCGGGACCCAGTACTTC
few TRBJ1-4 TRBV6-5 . CASSYSGAAEKLFF TGTGCCAGCAGTTACTCGGGGGCGGCTGAAAAACTGTTTTTT
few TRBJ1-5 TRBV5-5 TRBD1 CASSPAGTGNQPQHF TGTGCCAGCAGCCCGGCCGGGACAGGCAATCAGCCCCAGCATTTT
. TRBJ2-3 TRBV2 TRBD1 CASSPRTGPTEDTQYF TGTGCCAGCAGCCCGAGGACAGGCCCGACGGAAGATACGCAGTATTTT
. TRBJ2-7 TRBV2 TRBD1 CASSGPGQGERAYEQYF TGTGCCAGCAGTGGTCCGGGACAGGGAGAAAGAGCCTACGAGCAGTACTTC
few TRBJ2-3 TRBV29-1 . CSVEDPKGGEVLYTQYF TGCAGCGTTGAAGACCCTAAGGGGGGGGAAGTACTATATACGCAGTATTTT
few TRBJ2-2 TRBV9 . CASSVDGGLVAGELFF TGTGCCAGCAGCGTAGACGGGGGATTGGTCGCCGGGGAGCTGTTTTTT
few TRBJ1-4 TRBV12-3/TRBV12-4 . CASSFRQGEKLFF TGTGCCAGCAGTTTTAGGCAGGGTGAAAAACTGTTTTTT
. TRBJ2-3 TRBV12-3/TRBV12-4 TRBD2 CASSFLVAGGPLSDTQYF TGTGCCAGCAGTTTCCTGGTAGCGGGGGGTCCCCTTTCTGATACGCAGTATTTT
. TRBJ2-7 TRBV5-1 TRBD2 CASSNGGTSSYEQYF TGCGCCAGCAGCAACGGGGGGACGAGCTCCTACGAGCAGTACTTC
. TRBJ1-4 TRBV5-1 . CASSPSNATVGGKLFF TGCGCCAGCAGCCCGAGCAATGCGACAGTCGGAGGAAAACTGTTTTTT
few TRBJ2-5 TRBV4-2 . CASSQEGALKTQYF TGTGCCAGCAGCCAAGAAGGGGCGCTCAAGACCCAGTACTTC
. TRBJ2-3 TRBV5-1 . CASSEITDTQYF TGCGCCAGCAGCGAGATCACAGATACGCAGTATTTT
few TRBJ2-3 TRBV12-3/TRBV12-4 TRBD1 CASSPGQGASQSTDTQYF TGTGCCAGCAGCCCCGGACAGGGGGCATCCCAAAGCACAGATACGCAGTATTTT
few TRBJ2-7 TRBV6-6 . CASSPRWHEQYF TGTGCCAGCAGTCCTCGTTGGCACGAGCAGTACTTC
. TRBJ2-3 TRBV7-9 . CASSASVTSTDTQYF TGTGCCAGCAGCGCTTCAGTTACTAGCACAGATACGCAGTATTTT
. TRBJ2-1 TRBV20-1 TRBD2 CSARSLAGGLYNEQFF TGCAGTGCTAGAAGTTTAGCGGGGGGTCTGTACAATGAGCAGTTCTTC
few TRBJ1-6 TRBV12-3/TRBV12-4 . CASSSSPDAYNSPLHF TGTGCCAGCAGCAGCAGTCCGGACGCCTATAATTCACCCCTCCACTTT
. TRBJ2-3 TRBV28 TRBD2 CASSAGTSDLGTQYF TGTGCCAGCAGTGCCGGGACTAGCGATCTAGGTACGCAGTATTTT
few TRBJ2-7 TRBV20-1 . CSARQLAYEQYF TGCAGTGCTCGACAGCTTGCCTACGAGCAGTACTTC
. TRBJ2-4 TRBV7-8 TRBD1 CASSLDRGGKNIQYF TGTGCCAGCAGCTTAGACAGGGGCGGCAAAAACATTCAGTACTTC
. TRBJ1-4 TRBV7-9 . CASSGPNYQATNEKLFF TGTGCCAGCAGCGGACCGAACTATCAAGCAACTAATGAAAAACTGTTTTTT
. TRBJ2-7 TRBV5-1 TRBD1 CASSLQGQGGVEQYF TGCGCCAGCAGCCTGCAGGGACAGGGAGGAGTGGAGCAGTACTTC
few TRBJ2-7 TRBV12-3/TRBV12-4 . CASSLAGPRGNYEQYF TGTGCCAGCAGTTTGGCAGGCCCCAGAGGGAACTACGAGCAGTACTTC
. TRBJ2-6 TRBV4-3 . CASSQGHISSGANVLTF TGCGCCAGCAGCCAAGGTCATATCAGCTCTGGGGCCAACGTCCTGACTTTC
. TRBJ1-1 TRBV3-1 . CASSQAGTGFF TGTGCCAGCAGCCAAGCAGGGACTGGGTTCTTT
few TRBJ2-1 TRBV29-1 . CSVEEVYNEQFF TGCAGCGTGGAGGAAGTATACAATGAGCAGTTCTTC
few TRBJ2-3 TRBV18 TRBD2 CASSPPWLAGDTQYF TGTGCCAGCTCACCACCCTGGCTAGCGGGAGATACGCAGTATTTT
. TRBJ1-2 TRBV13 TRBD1 CASSLGWTGSFYGYTF TGTGCCAGCAGCTTAGGCTGGACAGGCAGCTTCTATGGCTACACCTTC
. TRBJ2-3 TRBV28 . CASSFVYPGKGGLSTDTQYF TGTGCCAGCAGTTTCGTCTATCCGGGAAAAGGGGGTCTGAGCACAGATACGCAGTATTTT
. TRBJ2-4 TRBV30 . CAWSTFKNIQYF TGTGCCTGGAGTACATTTAAAAACATTCAGTACTTC
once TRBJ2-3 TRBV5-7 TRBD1 CASGPGTDREADTQYF TGTGCCAGCGGCCCGGGGACGGACAGGGAGGCAGATACGCAGTATTTT
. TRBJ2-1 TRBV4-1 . CASSQGPRLPNEQFF TGCGCCAGCAGCCAAGGGCCCAGGCTACCCAATGAGCAGTTCTTC
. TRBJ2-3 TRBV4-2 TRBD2 CASSQVGAGGPRTQYF TGTGCCAGCAGCCAAGTCGGAGCGGGGGGGCCTCGGACGCAGTATTTT
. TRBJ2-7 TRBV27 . CASSFGHPEGYEQYF TGTGCCAGCAGTTTCGGACATCCAGAAGGCTACGAGCAGTACTTC
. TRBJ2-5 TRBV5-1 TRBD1 CASSKGQGARETQYF TGCGCCAGCAGCAAGGGACAGGGGGCGCGGGAGACCCAGTACTTC
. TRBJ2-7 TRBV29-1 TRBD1 CSVVTGLSEQYF TGCAGCGTTGTGACAGGGTTGAGCGAGCAGTACTTC
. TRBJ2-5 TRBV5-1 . CASSLGWGTPQETQYF TGCGCCAGCAGCTTGGGGTGGGGGACCCCTCAAGAGACCCAGTACTTC
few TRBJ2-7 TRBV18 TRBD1 CASSPRQGEYEQYF TGTGCCAGCTCACCTAGACAGGGGGAGTACGAGCAGTACTTC
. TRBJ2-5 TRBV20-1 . CSASDGDQETQYF TGCAGTGCCTCAGACGGCGATCAAGAGACCCAGTACTTC
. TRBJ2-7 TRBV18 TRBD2 CASSPTSGGASIYEQYF TGTGCCAGCTCACCTACTAGCGGGGGGGCCAGCATATACGAGCAGTACTTC
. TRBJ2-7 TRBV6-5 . CASSYSGSMAYEQYF TGTGCCAGCAGTTACTCTGGCAGCATGGCCTACGAGCAGTACTTC
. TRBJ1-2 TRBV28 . CASRFRSHGYTF TGTGCCAGCAGGTTCAGGAGCCATGGCTACACCTTC
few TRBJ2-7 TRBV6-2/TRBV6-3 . CASSSSSGLSYEQYF TGTGCCAGCAGTTCCAGTAGCGGTCTCTCCTACGAGCAGTACTTC
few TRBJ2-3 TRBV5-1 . CASHPGHGTDTQYF TGCGCCAGCCACCCGGGACACGGCACAGATACGCAGTATTTT
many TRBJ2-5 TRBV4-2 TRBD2 CASSHGTSGGAETQYF TGTGCCAGCAGCCACGGGACTAGCGGGGGGGCAGAGACCCAGTACTTC
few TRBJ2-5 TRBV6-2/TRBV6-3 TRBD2 CASSPSGVGETQYF TGTGCCAGCAGCCCCAGCGGGGTCGGGGAGACCCAGTACTTC
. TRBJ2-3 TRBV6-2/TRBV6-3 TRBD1 CASSYSHRGFITDTQYF TGTGCCAGCAGTTATAGCCACAGGGGGTTCATCACAGATACGCAGTATTTT
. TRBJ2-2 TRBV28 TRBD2 CASSQTRRGTGELFF TGTGCCAGCAGCCAGACCCGGCGGGGGACCGGGGAGCTGTTTTTT
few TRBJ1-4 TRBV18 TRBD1 CASSLDRDDEKLFF TGTGCCAGCTCACTGGACAGGGATGATGAAAAACTGTTTTTT
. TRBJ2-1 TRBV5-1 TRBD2 CASSLQLADNNEQFF TGCGCCAGCAGCTTGCAACTAGCGGACAACAATGAGCAGTTCTTC
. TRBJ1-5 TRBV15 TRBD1 CATSRETTGEQPQHF TGTGCCACCAGCAGAGAGACGACAGGGGAGCAGCCCCAGCATTTT
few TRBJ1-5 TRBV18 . CASSPGWEQPQHF TGTGCCAGCTCACCAGGATGGGAACAGCCCCAGCATTTT
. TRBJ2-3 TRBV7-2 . CASSPIVGGMNTQYF TGTGCCAGCAGCCCCATCGTGGGGGGCATGAATACGCAGTATTTT